This entry is about one T cell receptor beta chain. Its antigen is not identified. The data were obtained in a study of T cell responses to AZD1222 COVID-19 vaccine. Points from the study as a whole: It was only a handful of AZD1222 recipients who were seropositive at baseline. Spike as a whole was targeted by vaccine-associated CD4 TCRs, dominant at 160-218 and 743-854. The donor cohort was predominantly white British with a female majority, and clonal diversity may have been underestimated. As reported, nearly half of all spike-specific TCRs target variant regions that are unmutated.

Only in-frame clones appear in the TCRdb table, and some are missing; sequencing was by immunoSEQ multiplex PCR. The sample yields around 130,000 clones, around 84% seen once. Trimming cost V 6 bases and J 5 bases, with 13 bases left between them. The germline V gene encodes CDR1 SEHNR and CDR2 FQNEAQ (reference sequence). The length of the CDR3 is 14 residues. Sequenced material: peripheral blood, taken on day 0 of AZD1222 vaccination. This sequence originates from an adult in good health. The chain combines TRBV7-9 with TRBJ2-2, with D possibly matching TRBD2 (6 bases). The CDR3 reads CASSEWDWTGELFF. The CDR3 DNA reads TGTGCCAGCAGTGAATGGGACTGGACCGGGGAGCTGTTTTTT.